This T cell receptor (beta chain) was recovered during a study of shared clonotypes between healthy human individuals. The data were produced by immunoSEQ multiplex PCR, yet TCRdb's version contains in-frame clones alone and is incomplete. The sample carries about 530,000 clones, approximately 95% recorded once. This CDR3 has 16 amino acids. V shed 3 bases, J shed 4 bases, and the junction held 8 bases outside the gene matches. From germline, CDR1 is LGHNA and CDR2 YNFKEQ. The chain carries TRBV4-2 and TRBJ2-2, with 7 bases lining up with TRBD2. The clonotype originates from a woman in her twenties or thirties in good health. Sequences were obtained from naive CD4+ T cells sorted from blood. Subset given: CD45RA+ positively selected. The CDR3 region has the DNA TGTGCCAGCAGCCAGGAGACTAGCTCGGTCACCGGGGAGCTGTTTTTT. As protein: CASSQETSSVTGELFF.